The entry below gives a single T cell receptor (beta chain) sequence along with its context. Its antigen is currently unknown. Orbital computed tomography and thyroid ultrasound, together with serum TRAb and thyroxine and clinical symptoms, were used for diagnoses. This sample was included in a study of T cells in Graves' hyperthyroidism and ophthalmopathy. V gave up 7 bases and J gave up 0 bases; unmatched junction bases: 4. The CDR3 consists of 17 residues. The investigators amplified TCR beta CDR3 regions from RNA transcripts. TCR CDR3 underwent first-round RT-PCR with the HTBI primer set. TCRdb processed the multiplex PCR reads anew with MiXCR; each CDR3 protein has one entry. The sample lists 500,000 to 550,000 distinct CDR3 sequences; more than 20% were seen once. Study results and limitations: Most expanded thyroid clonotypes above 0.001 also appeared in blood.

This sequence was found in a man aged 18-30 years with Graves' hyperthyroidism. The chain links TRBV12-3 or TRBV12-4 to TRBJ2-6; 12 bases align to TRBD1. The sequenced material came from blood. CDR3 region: CASTPGQGASGANVLTF. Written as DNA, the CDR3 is TGTGCCAGCACCCCGGGACAGGGGGCCTCTGGGGCCAACGTCCTGACTTTC.